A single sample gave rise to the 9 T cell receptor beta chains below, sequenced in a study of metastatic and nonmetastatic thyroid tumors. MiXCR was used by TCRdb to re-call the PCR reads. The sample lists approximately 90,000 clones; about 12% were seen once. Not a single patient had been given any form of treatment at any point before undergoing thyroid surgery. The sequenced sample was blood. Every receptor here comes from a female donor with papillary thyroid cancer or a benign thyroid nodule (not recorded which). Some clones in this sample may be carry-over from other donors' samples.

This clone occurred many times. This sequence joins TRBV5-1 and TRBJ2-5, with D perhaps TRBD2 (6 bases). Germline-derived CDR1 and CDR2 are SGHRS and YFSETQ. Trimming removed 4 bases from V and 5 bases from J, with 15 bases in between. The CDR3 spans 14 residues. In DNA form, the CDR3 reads TGCGCCAGCAGCCCCGGGACTCTCGCGGAGACCCAGTACTTC. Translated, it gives CASSPGTLAETQYF.

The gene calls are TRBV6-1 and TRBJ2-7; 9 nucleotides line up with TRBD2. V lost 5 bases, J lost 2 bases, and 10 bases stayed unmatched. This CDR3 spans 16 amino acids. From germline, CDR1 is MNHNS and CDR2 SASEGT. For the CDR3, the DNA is TGTGCCAGCAGTCCTCTAATAGCGGGAGTTCCCTACGAGCAGTACTTC. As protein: CASSPLIAGVPYEQYF.

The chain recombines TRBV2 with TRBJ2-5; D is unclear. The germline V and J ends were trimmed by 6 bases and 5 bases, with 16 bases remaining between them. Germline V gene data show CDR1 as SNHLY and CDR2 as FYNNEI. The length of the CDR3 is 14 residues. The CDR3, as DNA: TGTGCCAGCAGGATTTACAGAACCCCTGAGACCCAGTACTTC. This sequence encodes CASRIYRTPETQYF.

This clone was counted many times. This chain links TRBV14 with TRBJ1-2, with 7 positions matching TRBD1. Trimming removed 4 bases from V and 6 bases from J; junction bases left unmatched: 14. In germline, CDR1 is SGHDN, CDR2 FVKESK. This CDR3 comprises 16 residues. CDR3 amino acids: CASSPLGQELKDGYTF. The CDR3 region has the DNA TGTGCCAGCAGCCCCCTAGGACAGGAACTAAAGGATGGCTACACCTTC.

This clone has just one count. The CDR3, as DNA: TGTGCCAGCAGCTTGGCTCGGGATGAGACCCAGTACTTC. Its translation is CASSLARDETQYF. J is TRBJ2-5 and V is TRBV5-6; D is perhaps TRBD2 (5 bases). Deletions cut 0 bases from V and 5 bases from J, with 8 bases between. Germline V gene lookup returns CDR1 SGHDT and CDR2 YYEEEE. CDR3 length: 13 amino acids.

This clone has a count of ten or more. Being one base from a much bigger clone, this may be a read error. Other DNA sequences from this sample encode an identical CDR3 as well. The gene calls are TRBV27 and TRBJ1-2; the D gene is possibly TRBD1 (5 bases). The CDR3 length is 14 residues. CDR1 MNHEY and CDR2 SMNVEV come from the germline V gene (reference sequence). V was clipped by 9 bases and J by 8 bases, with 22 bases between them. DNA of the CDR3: TGTGCCAGTAGTCCCAGGGACTTGACGGGGGGCTACACCTTC. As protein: CASSPRDLTGGYTF.

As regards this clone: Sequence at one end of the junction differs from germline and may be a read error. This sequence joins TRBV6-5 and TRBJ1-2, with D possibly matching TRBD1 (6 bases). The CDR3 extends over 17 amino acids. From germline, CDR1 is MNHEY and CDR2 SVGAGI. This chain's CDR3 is CTSSYSVSGVSSYGYTF. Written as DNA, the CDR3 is TGTACCAGCAGTTACTCTGTGTCAGGGGTCTCCAGCTATGGCTACACCTTC.

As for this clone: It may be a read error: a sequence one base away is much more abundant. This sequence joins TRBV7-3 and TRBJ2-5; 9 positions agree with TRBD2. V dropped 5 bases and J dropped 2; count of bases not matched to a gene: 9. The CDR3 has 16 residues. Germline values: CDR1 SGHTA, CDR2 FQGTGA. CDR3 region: CASSRGLAWSQETQYF. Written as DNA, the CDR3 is TGTGCCAGCAGCCGAGGACTAGCGTGGTCACAAGAGACCCAGTACTTC.

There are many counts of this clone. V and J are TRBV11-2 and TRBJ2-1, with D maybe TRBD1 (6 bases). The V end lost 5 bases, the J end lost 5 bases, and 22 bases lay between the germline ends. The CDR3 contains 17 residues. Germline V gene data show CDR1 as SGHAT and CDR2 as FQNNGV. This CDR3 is CASSPRPTGWMDNEQFF. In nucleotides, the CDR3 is TGTGCCAGCAGCCCCCGCCCCACAGGGTGGATGGACAATGAGCAGTTCTTC.